This T cell receptor (beta chain) stems from a study of neurological immune-mediated disorders. Study-level points and caveats: Across subjects, no CDR3 amino acid sequence appeared in expanded clones of more than one subject, a finding that suggested private repertoires in all groups.

The cDNA came from 5'RACE, which used 10-nucleotide random UMIs. TCRdb re-called the 5' RACE reads with MiXCR, one entry per CDR3 protein. There are under 40,000 distinct CDR3 sequences in the sample; approximately 7% occur only once, and roughly 5.6% lies in the top ten. This clonotype occurred many times. Its antigen is unidentified. Blood bank volunteers in Maryland, USA, served as healthy controls. The cells used in sorted libraries, CD4+ or CD8+ T cells, numbered some 1 million. This clonotype was obtained from a man aged 45-60 years in good health. Sequencing input: CD4+ T cells from blood.

CDR3 region: CASGLAGGQKSTDTQYF. The CDR3 DNA is TGTGCCAGTGGACTAGCGGGAGGGCAGAAGAGCACAGATACGCAGTATTTT. The V call is TRBV19, the J call TRBJ2-3; the match to TRBD2 covers 15 bases. Trimming cost V 8 bases and J 0 bases; bases outside gene matches: 6. This CDR3 comprises 17 residues. The germline CDR1 and CDR2 sequences are LNHDA and SQIVND (reference sequence).